Listed here is a single TCR beta chain. Template switching introduced a universal primer site, and the cDNA bore unique molecular identifiers. Via MiXCR, TCRdb re-called the 5' RACE reads, giving one row per CDR3 protein. The sample has about 520,000 distinct CDR3 sequences, around 20% seen once. This record comes from a study of identical twins. The V and J ends lost 3 bases and 7 bases respectively, with 13 bases between them. CDR3 length: 15 residues. These data were also filed under a second study, of T cells expressing NK-cell markers.

The sequenced sample was CD4+ T cells sorted from blood. This rearrangement joins TRBV12-3 or TRBV12-4 to TRBJ1-6; D gene uncertain. The receptor was derived from a woman aged 18-35 years in good health. The CDR3 DNA reads TGTGCCAGCAGTTTTGGAGGGAGAGGGAATTCACCCCTCCACTTT. Its protein is CASSFGGRGNSPLHF.